This T cell receptor beta chain came from a study of T cell repertoires in cytomegalovirus infection. Study-wide background: CMV infection and matching HLA type were both indicated by public TCR beta signatures. Study-level points and caveats: It was HLA-C-restricted CMV-specific TCR beta clonotypes that dominated the response ex vivo.

About this clonotype: Its matching antigen is unknown.

CDR3 length equals 14 residues. Germline V gene lookup returns CDR1 MGHRA and CDR2 YSYEKL. Trimming removed 4 bases from V and 6 bases from J, with 16 bases in between. TCRdb re-analysed the reads in MiXCR, keeping a single row per CDR3 protein. The sample contains about 230,000 distinct CDR3 sequences, approximately 22% of which appear only once. The V gene is TRBV4-1, the J gene TRBJ2-7, with D hard to call. The TCR was taken from a human donor in good health (CMV status not recorded). Some clones in this sample may be carry-over from other donors' samples. The specimen sequenced was CD8+ T cells from PBMCs. CDR3 coding DNA: TGCGCCAGCAGCCTCGGTGAAGGGTCGGCCGAGCAGTACTTC. Translated: CASSLGEGSAEQYF.